This record looks at one TCR beta chain sequence and its context. This sample stems from a study of OX40 agonist ivuxolimab in advanced cancers. Germline values: CDR1 SSHAT, CDR2 FNYEAQ (reference sequence). CDR3 length: 14 residues. Between the trimmed V and J ends, which lost 1 base and 5 bases, there was a span of 8 bases. Profiled with immunoSEQ multiplex PCR; TCRdb holds only in-frame clones, not every one. The data show some 72,000 clones, more than 80% seen once. The V and J genes are TRBV7-7 and TRBJ2-2; D call uncertain. Here the sequenced sample was CD4+ or CD8+ T cells sorted from blood, taken in a trial of the OX40 agonist ivuxolimab. The sequence derives from an adult with an advanced solid tumor such as melanoma, head and neck, liver or kidney cancer. CDR3 sequence: CASSLDVGTGELFF. DNA of the CDR3: TGTGCCAGCAGCTTAGACGTGGGGACCGGGGAGCTGTTTTTT.